The 3 T cell receptor beta chains below all came from one sample that was sequenced in a study of radiotherapy plus CTLA-4 blockade in lung cancer. TCRdb's copy holds only in-frame clones and misses some; the assay was immunoSEQ multiplex PCR. The profile covers tens of thousands of clones, with 79% appearing a single time and over 15% taken by the ten largest. Sequences were derived from peripheral blood, sampled from a patient treated with radiotherapy plus ipilimumab. Receptors were obtained from a human donor with non-small cell lung cancer that progressed on radiotherapy plus ipilimumab.

V usage is TRBV6-6 and J usage is TRBJ1-5; no clear D. The V gene's germline CDR1 is MNHNY and CDR2 SVGAGI (reference sequence). The CDR3 has 14 residues. Trimming pared 1 base from V and 2 bases from J, leaving 6 bases between. The CDR3, as DNA: TGTGCCAGCAGTTACTACGGGGGCAATCAGCCCCAGCATTTT. The encoded protein is CASSYYGGNQPQHF.

This clone was recorded a few times. The genes are TRBV5-1 and TRBJ2-7; D ambiguous. This CDR3 contains 13 residues. The germline V and J ends were trimmed by 4 bases and 0 bases, with 8 bases remaining between them. Germline loops: CDR1 SGHRS, CDR2 YFSETQ. CDR3 in DNA: TGCGCCAGCAGCCGCTCAGACTCCTACGAGCAGTACTTC. Protein sequence: CASSRSDSYEQYF. The whole variable domain, filled in from reference TRBV5-1 and TRBJ2-7, reads KAGVTQTPRYLIKTRGQQVTLSCSPISGHRSVSWYQQTPGQGLQFLFEYFSETQRNKGNFPGRFSGRQFSNSRSEMNVSTLELGDSALYLCASSRSDSYEQYFGPGTRLTVT.

The genes are TRBV28 and TRBJ1-1; 9 bases map to TRBD1. From germline, CDR1 is MDHEN and CDR2 SYDVKM. The CDR3 contains 16 residues. The V gene end was trimmed by 4 bases and the J gene end by 5 bases; junction bases not matched to a gene: 11. The DNA for the CDR3 is TGTGCCAGCAGTTGGCTTTTAGGGACAGGGAGTACTGAAGCTTTCTTT. It translates to CASSWLLGTGSTEAFF.